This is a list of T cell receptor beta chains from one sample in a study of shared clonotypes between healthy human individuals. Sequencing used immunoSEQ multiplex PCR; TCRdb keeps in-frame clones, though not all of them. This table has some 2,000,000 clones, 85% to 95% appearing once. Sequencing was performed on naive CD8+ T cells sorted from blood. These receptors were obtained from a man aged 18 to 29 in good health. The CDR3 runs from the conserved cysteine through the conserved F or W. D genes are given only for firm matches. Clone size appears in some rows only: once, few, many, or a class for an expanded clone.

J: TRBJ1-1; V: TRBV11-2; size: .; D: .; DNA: TGTGCCAGCAGCTTAGCAGGAGCAGGGTACACTGAAGCTTTCTTT; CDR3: CASSLAGAGYTEAFF
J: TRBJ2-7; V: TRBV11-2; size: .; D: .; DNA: TGTGCCAGCAGCAGAGGGGGGGGTTACGAGCAGTACTTC; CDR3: CASSRGGGYEQYF
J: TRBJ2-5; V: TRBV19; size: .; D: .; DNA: TGTGCCAGTATGACAGCAGAGACCCAGTACTTC; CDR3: CASMTAETQYF
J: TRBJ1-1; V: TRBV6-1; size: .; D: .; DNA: TGTGCCAGCAGTACGGGGGCCAGGAACACTGAAGCTTTCTTT; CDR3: CASSTGARNTEAFF
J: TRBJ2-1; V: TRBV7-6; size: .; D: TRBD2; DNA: TGTGCCAGCAGCTTAGCGCCCTGGCGGGAGGGCCTCCATGAGCAGTTCTTC; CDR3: CASSLAPWREGLHEQFF
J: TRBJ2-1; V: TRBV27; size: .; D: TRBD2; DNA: TGTGCCAGCAGTTTATTACTGGGACTAGGATACAATGAGCAGTTCTTC; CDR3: CASSLLLGLGYNEQFF
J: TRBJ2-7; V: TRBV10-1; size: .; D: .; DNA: TGCGCCAGCAGTGAACTACCTACCTTGGGGGAGCAGTACTTC; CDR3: CASSELPTLGEQYF
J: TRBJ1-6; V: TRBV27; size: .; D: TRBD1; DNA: TGTGCCAGCAGTTCCGACAGGGGATCACCCCTCCACTTT; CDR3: CASSSDRGSPLHF
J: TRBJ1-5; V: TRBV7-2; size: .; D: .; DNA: TGTGCCAGCAGCCCTATTGTAGAGGTGGCAAGTCAGCCCCAGCATTTT; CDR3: CASSPIVEVASQPQHF
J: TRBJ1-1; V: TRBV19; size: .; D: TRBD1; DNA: TGTGCCAGCGAAGAGGGGGCTGCGAATACTGAAGCTTTCTTT; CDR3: CASEEGAANTEAFF
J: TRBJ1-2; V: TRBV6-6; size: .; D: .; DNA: TGTGCCAGCAGTTACTCCCCCTCCTCAGGCACCGGCTACACCTTC; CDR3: CASSYSPSSGTGYTF
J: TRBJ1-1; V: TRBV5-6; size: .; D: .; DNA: TGTGCCAGCAGCAACCCGGGGCGGGAAGCTTTCTTT; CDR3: CASSNPGREAFF
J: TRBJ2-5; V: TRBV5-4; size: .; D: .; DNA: TGTGCCAGCAGCTTGGAGGCCACATGGAGATATGAGACCCAGTACTTC; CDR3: CASSLEATWRYETQYF
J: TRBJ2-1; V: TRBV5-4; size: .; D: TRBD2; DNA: TGTGCCAGCAGCTTCTATGAGGGACTAGCGGGCCTTAGAGAGCAGTTCTTC; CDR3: CASSFYEGLAGLREQFF
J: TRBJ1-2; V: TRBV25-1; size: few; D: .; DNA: TGTGCCAGCACCGACACTCGAAATGACTACACCTTC; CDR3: CASTDTRNDYTF
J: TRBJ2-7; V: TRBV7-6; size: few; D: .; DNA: TGTGCCAGCAGCTTAGCGGCCTCCTACGAGCAGTACTTC; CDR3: CASSLAASYEQYF
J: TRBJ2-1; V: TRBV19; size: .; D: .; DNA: TGTGCCAGTAGTCCCCGCGGCTGGAGCCCCGATGAGCAGTTCTTC; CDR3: CASSPRGWSPDEQFF
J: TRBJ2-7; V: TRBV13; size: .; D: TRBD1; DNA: TGTGCCAGCAGCCAGACAGGGGTCGAGCAGTACTTC; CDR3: CASSQTGVEQYF
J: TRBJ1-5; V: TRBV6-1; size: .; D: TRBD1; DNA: TGTGCCAGCAGACAGGGGGCGGGTCAGCCCCAGCATTTT; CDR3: CASRQGAGQPQHF
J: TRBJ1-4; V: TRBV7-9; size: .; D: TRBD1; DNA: TGTGCCAGCAGCAAACCACAGGGGGCTTTTGAAAAACTGTTTTTT; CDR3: CASSKPQGAFEKLFF
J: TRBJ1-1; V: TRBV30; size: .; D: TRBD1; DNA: TGTGCCTGGAGACGGACAGGGGTAAACACTGAAGCTTTCTTT; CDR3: CAWRRTGVNTEAFF
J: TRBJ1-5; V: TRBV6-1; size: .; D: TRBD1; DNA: TGTGCCAGCAGCGGGACAGCAAATCAGCCCCAGCATTTT; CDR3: CASSGTANQPQHF
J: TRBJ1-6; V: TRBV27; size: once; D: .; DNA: TGTGCCAGCAGTTTTACAGGGTCCGATTCACCCCTCCACTTT; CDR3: CASSFTGSDSPLHF
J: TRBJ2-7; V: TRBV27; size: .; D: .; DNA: TGTGCCAGCAGACCCAAATCTCCGTGGGACGAGCAGTACTTC; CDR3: CASRPKSPWDEQYF
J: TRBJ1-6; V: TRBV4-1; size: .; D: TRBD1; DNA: TGCGCCAGCAGCCAAGCACAGGGGTCGGCTTCACCCCTCCACTTT; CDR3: CASSQAQGSASPLHF
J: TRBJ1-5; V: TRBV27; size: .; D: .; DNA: TGTGCCAGCAGTTTCAACAGGGTGGGTAATCAGCCCCAGCATTTT; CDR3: CASSFNRVGNQPQHF
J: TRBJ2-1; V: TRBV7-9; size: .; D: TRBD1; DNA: TGTGCCAGCAGCTTAGGGACAGGGGGTTCTTATTTGTGGGACAATGAGCAGTTCTTC; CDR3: CASSLGTGGSYLWDNEQFF
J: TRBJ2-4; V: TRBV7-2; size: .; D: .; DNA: TGTGCCAGCAGCTTACAATGGCAGGCGACAGCCAAAAACATTCAGTACTTC; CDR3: CASSLQWQATAKNIQYF
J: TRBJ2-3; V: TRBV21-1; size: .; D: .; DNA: .; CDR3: CAKRVTTFGEGTQYF
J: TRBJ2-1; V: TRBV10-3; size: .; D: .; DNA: TGTGCCATCAGTGAGGGGAGAGGGGGCTACAATGAGCAGTTCTTC; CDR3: CAISEGRGGYNEQFF
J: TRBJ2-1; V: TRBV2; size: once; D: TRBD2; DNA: TGTGCCAGCACTGCTAGCGGGAGCTCCTACAATGAGCAGTTCTTC; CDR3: CASTASGSSYNEQFF
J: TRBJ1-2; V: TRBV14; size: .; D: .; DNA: TGTGCCAGCAGCCAAGACTACGCGGCCGGCTACACCTTC; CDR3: CASSQDYAAGYTF
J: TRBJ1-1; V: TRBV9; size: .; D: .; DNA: TGTGCCAGCAGCCGGACGGACGACACTGAAGCTTTCTTT; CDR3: CASSRTDDTEAFF
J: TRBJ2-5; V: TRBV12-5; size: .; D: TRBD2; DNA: TGTGCTAGTGGTTACGGGACTAGCGGGATTAAGACCCAGTACTTC; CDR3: CASGYGTSGIKTQYF
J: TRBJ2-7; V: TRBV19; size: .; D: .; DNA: TGTGCCAGTAGTATACGAGGGGACTCCTACGAGCAGTACTTC; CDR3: CASSIRGDSYEQYF
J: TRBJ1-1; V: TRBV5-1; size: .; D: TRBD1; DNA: TGCGCCAGCAGCTTGGAGTGGCAGGGGGGAACTGAAGCTTTCTTT; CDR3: CASSLEWQGGTEAFF
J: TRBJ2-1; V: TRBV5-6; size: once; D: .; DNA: TGTGCCAGCAGCTTATATACCGGGACGCATGAGCAGTTCTTC; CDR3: CASSLYTGTHEQFF
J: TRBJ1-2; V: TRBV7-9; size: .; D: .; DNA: TGTGCCAGCAGCTTAGTGGGAGATAACTATGGCTACACCTTC; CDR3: CASSLVGDNYGYTF
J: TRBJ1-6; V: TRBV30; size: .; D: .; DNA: TGTGCCTGGTTGGGGGCCTCTAATTCACCCCTCCACTTT; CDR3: CAWLGASNSPLHF
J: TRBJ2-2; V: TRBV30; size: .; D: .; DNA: TGTGCCTGGATAAAACAGGGACTCCCGAACACCGGGGAGCTGTTTTTT; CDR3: CAWIKQGLPNTGELFF
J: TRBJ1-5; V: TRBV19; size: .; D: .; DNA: TGTGCCAGTAGTATTTCCGAGGGCAGTTTTAATCAGCCCCAGCATTTT; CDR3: CASSISEGSFNQPQHF
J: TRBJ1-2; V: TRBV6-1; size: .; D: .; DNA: TGTGCCAGCAGTGAAGCAGGGAGCTACACCTTC; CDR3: CASSEAGSYTF